What follows is one T cell receptor (beta chain) and its context. No antigen is known for it. Germline assignment: CDR1 MNHEY and CDR2 SVGAGI. The CDR3 is 16 amino acids. The V segment lost 4 bases and the J segment 9 bases; nucleotides outside the gene matches: 15. This sample is part of a study of OX40 agonist ivuxolimab in advanced cancers. Study-level results: Both CD4+ and CD8+ T cell populations in blood had undergone clonal expansion by week 6 at 0.1 to 3.0 mg/kg.

Profiled with immunoSEQ multiplex PCR; TCRdb holds only in-frame clones, not every one. Of under 75,000 clones listed, 70% to 90% were seen once; the top ten hold around 0.73%. Sequencing used CD4+ or CD8+ T cells sorted from blood, obtained in a trial of the OX40 agonist ivuxolimab. V is TRBV6-5 and J is TRBJ2-1, with 7 bases fitting TRBD1. The TCR sequence derives from an adult with an advanced solid tumor such as melanoma, head and neck, liver or kidney cancer. In DNA, the CDR3 is TGTGCCAGCAGTTTAAAGAGACAGGGTCCTGGGGTTGAGCAGTTCTTC. Amino acids: CASSLKRQGPGVEQFF.